The next 8 T cell receptor beta chains were all read from a single sample in a study of T cell responses to AZD1222 COVID-19 vaccine. Sequencing used immunoSEQ multiplex PCR; TCRdb keeps in-frame clones, though not all of them. The sample includes around 160,000 clones, roughly 80% of them seen just once. Sample: peripheral blood, taken on day 0 of MenACWY control vaccination. Source of these receptors: an adult in good health.

The chain employs TRBV3-1 (or the pseudogene TRBV3-2) and TRBJ1-6; D is perhaps TRBD1 (6 bases). CDR1 is LGHDT and CDR2 is YNNKEL in the germline V gene (reference sequence). The CDR3 is 14 amino acids. V was pared by 5 bases and J by 7 bases, with 12 bases between. CDR3 DNA sequence: TGTGCCAGCAGCGAAGGACAGCTAAATTCACCCCTCCACTTT. It is translated as CASSEGQLNSPLHF.

This clone was found a few times. The chain employs TRBV7-9 and TRBJ1-3; no definite D call. The CDR3 has 16 residues. The germline V gene encodes CDR1 SEHNR and CDR2 FQNEAQ (reference sequence). V was shortened by 2 bases and J by 0 bases, with 11 bases between the two germline ends. DNA of the CDR3: TGTGCCAGCAGCTTACCCGAGGGCAACTCTGGAAACACCATATATTTT. This gives the protein CASSLPEGNSGNTIYF.

The chain employs TRBV11-2 and TRBJ2-7; D assignment may be TRBD1 or TRBD2 (5 bases each). CDR1 SGHAT and CDR2 FQNNGV come from the germline V gene. The CDR3 contains 14 residues. V was pared by 1 base and J by 2 bases, with 9 bases between. DNA for the CDR3: TGTGCCAGCAGCTTAGGGCCGGGACCCTACGAGCAGTACGTC. Its translation: CASSLGPGPYEQYV.

The rearrangement uses TRBV2 and TRBJ1-2; D unclear. Germline CDR1 is SNHLY and CDR2 is FYNNEI. V was pared by 0 bases and J by 7 bases, with 9 bases between. The CDR3 runs 13 residues. In DNA form, the CDR3 reads TGTGCCAGCAGTGAAGCTGCATGGGGTGGCTACACCTTC. This gives the protein CASSEAAWGGYTF.

This clone came up once. The V gene is TRBV4-1, the J gene TRBJ1-2, with TRBD1 identical over 7 bases. With V trimmed by 4 bases and J by 4 bases, 0 bases remained unmatched. The germline V gene has CDR1 MGHRA and CDR2 YSYEKL. This CDR3 has 12 residues. The CDR3 nucleotides read TGCGCCAGCAGCCCAGGGGGCTATGGCTACACCTTC. Amino acids: CASSPGGYGYTF.

The chain combines TRBV2 with TRBJ1-1, with D possibly matching TRBD1 (6 bases). The CDR3 is 15 amino acids. Germline-derived CDR1 and CDR2 are SNHLY and FYNNEI. V was cut by 5 bases and J by 0 bases, with 13 bases left in between. In nucleotides, the CDR3 is TGTGCCAGCAGTCTTCAGGGGACCCTGAACACTGAAGCTTTCTTT. Translation gives CASSLQGTLNTEAFF.

The chain combines TRBV19 with TRBJ1-4; weak D call: TRBD1 (6 bases). V was clipped by 4 bases and J by 8 bases, with 20 bases between them. CDR3 length: 16 amino acids. Germline CDR1 reads LNHDA; CDR2 reads SQIVND (reference sequence). For the CDR3, the DNA is TGTGCCAGTAGTACCGAGACACAGGGTCTAGGGGAAAAACTGTTTTTT. It codes for CASSTETQGLGEKLFF.

This sequence joins TRBV5-1 and TRBJ2-7; D is unresolved. The V end lost 2 bases, the J end lost 0 bases, and 15 bases lay between the germline ends. This CDR3 is 16 amino acids long. Germline V gene sequence: CDR1 SGHRS, CDR2 YFSETQ. The CDR3 loop reads CASSFDGNSISYEQYF. CDR3 sequence (DNA): TGCGCCAGCAGCTTTGATGGAAACAGTATCTCCTACGAGCAGTACTTC.